These 5 T cell receptor beta chains were sequenced from one sample in a study of T cell changes during pregnancy in multiple sclerosis. Using immunoSEQ multiplex PCR, the repertoire was profiled, and TCRdb retains in-frame clones only, with some absent. The sample yields more than 80,000 clones, about 90% seen once. The sequencing here drew on peripheral blood, taken after pregnancy. These receptors all come from a female donor with multiple sclerosis, enrolled in a pregnancy study.

The rearrangement links TRBV10-3 to TRBJ2-1; 9 bases line up with TRBD2. There are 14 residues in the CDR3. J was trimmed by 5 bases and V by 7 bases; bases with no gene match: 6. Looked up from germline, CDR1 is ENHRY and CDR2 is SYGVKD. CDR3: CAITAGGPHNEQFF. The DNA of the CDR3 is TGTGCCATCACCGCGGGGGGGCCCCACAATGAGCAGTTCTTC.

This sequence joins TRBV9 and TRBJ1-3; 12 bases are shared with TRBD1. V was clipped by 2 bases and J by 4 bases; unmatched bases: 1. The length of the CDR3 is 15 residues. CDR1 and CDR2 from the germline V gene are SGDLS and YYNGEE. In DNA, the CDR3 is TGTGCCAGCAGCGTGGGGACAGGGGGCGGAAACACCATATATTTT. The encoded protein is CASSVGTGGGNTIYF. Variable domain in full (rest from reference TRBV9 and TRBJ1-3): DSGVTQTPKHLITATGQRVTLRCSPRSGDLSVYWYQQSLDQGLQFLIQYYNGEERAKGNILERFSAQQFPDLHSELNLSSLELGDSALYFCASSVGTGGGNTIYFGEGSWLTVV.

V is TRBV5-1 and J is TRBJ2-7; D is perhaps TRBD1 (6 bases). Germline V gene lookup returns CDR1 SGHRS and CDR2 YFSETQ. The CDR3 sequence is 14 residues long. V was trimmed by 4 bases and J by 2 bases, leaving 13 bases between them. The CDR3 is CASSPGQRTYEQYF. The CDR3 DNA reads as TGCGCCAGCAGCCCGGGACAACGAACCTACGAGCAGTACTTC.

The rearrangement joins TRBV5-6 to TRBJ2-3; D may be TRBD1 (6 bases). The V and J ends lost 0 bases and 3 bases respectively, with 8 bases between them. CDR3 size: 14 residues. Germline lookup yields CDR1 SGHDT and CDR2 YYEEEE. CDR3 protein: CASSLGRGTDTQYF. CDR3 bases: TGTGCCAGCAGCTTGGGCAGGGGAACAGATACGCAGTATTTT.

This clone was seen a single time. This sequence joins TRBV5-8 and TRBJ2-4; maybe TRBD1 (5 bases). This CDR3 spans 17 amino acids. V was cut by 0 bases and J by 2 bases, with 15 bases left in between. Germline lookup yields CDR1 SGHTS and CDR2 YDEGEE. This chain's CDR3 is CASSLARVTKTKNIQYF. CDR3 sequence (DNA): TGTGCCAGCAGCTTGGCCAGGGTAACGAAGACCAAAAACATTCAGTACTTC.